The present T cell receptor beta chain was sequenced within a study of identical twins (TCRdb year 2016). For context, the study as a whole: The study deep-sequenced TCR alpha and beta repertoires from monozygotic twins, unrelated adults of various ages and cord blood to test whether fetal clonotypes persist. To rule out contamination, the twin experiments were replicated at different times with different library preparation protocols. General findings and caveats noted by the study authors: Fewer insertions were carried by abundant cord blood beta clonotypes; a weaker similar trend was observed in young adult naive repertoires, while no such trend was observed in memory repertoires. Zero-insertion analyses could be partly confounded by invariant T cells such as MAIT and iNKT, though diverse VJ usage argued against such confounding for most clonotypes. Conclusions relied on cross-sectional statistical analysis, since the same donors could not be followed over many years. In monozygotic twins, out-of-frame TCR alpha sharing was systematically underestimated by recombination models, although the models agreed with sharing between unrelated individuals. Out-of-frame TCR alpha sequences shared between twins showed an excess of low generation-probability sequences compared with coincidental sharing between unrelated individuals. In beta out-of-frame sequences, excess twin sharing was weaker, because having fewer shared sequences lowered the signal-to-noise ratio.

Every donor was a healthy Caucasian. Three pairs of female monozygotic twins, all aged 18 to 29 years, made up the twin cohort. RNA for TCR libraries was isolated from peripheral blood mononuclear cells. The CDR3 sequence holds 16 residues, the cysteine and phenylalanine included. Of the read, only the CDR3 DNA is kept; its 48 bases are in frame from base 1. The CDR1 and CDR2 encoded by the germline V gene (reference sequence) are MNHEY and SMNVEV. V ends up 6 bases short and J 0 bases short, with an unmatched junction base count of 4. Library preparation used 5' RACE. Sequencing instrument: Illumina HiSeq 2000. Template switching added a universal primer binding site, and the final cDNA carried a unique molecular identifier that allowed TCR cDNA molecules to be counted accurately. Specific primers in the conserved constant-segment region were used to synthesize first-strand cDNA for the TCR alpha and beta chains. To control for contamination, every cDNA library carried two barcodes: a SMART-Mk sample barcode plus Illumina barcodes. TruSeq adapter sequences along with Illumina sample barcodes were introduced in two successive PCR steps. The TCR alpha and beta cDNA libraries were sequenced on the Illumina HiSeq platform using custom primers. In the paper's pipeline: MiGEC was used to process raw reads and extract unique molecular identifiers, and MiXCR was used to find CDR3 positions. For each individual, recombination models were inferred using an EM algorithm with the repgenHMM and IGoR tools. Shared clonotype analysis was performed with the tcR package in R, normalizing sharing by the product of cloneset sizes. To study raw recombination free of thymic and clonal selection effects, out-of-frame nonproductive sequences were analyzed. TCRdb's own reprocessing of the public reads used fastp at Q25 and MiXCR and kept productive beta chains. Every entry covers one CDR3 protein and lists the most common genes and DNA from its rows. The V and J calls were not made by the authors but by TCRdb's processing. This sample has about 890,000 distinct CDR3 sequences in its table, and approximately 13% of those were observed once. Around 1.6% of the sample comes from the top ten.

This clonotype appeared a few times. This receptor's antigen is unknown. Nothing much larger sits one base from this clone, and base qualities are not available. The data also belong to a second study, concerning yellow fever vaccine responses in identical twins. The second publication reports: According to the authors, the vaccine-induced T cell response in identical twins seemed to be partly convergent and partly specific to each individual. The study precisely tracked vaccine-responding T cell clones in identical twins.

Sequencing was performed on PBMCs. The origin of this receptor is a young woman in good health. Recombination linked TRBV27 to TRBJ2-6, with 8 central nucleotides matching TRBD2. In nucleotides, the sequence is TGTGCCAGCAGACTAGCGGTAGGCTCTGGGGCCAACGTCCTGACTTTC. The encoded protein is CASRLAVGSGANVLTF.